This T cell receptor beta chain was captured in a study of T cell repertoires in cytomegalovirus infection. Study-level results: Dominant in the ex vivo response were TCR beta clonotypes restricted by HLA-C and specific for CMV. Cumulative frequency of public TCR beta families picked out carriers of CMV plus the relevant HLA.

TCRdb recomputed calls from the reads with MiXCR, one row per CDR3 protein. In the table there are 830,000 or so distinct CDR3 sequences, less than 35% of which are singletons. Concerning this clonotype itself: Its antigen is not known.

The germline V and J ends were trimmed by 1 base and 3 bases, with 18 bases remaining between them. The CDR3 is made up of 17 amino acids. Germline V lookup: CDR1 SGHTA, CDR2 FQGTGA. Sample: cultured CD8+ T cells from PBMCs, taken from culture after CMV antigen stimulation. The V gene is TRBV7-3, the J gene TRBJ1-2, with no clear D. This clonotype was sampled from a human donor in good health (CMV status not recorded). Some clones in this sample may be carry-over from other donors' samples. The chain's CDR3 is CASSLKDGILAYYGYTF. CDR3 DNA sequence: TGTGCCAGCAGCTTAAAAGACGGCATCCTGGCTTACTATGGCTACACCTTC.